The 2 T cell receptor beta chains listed next were all sequenced from one sample in a study of beta chain features in type 1 diabetes. cDNA synthesis used the whole RNA isolate, giving expressed TCRB sequences. Profiled with immunoSEQ multiplex PCR; TCRdb holds only in-frame clones, not every one. The sample records hundreds of thousands of clones, around 15% being singletons. Input material: naive CD4+ T cells from blood. Receptors were obtained from a man in his late teens or twenties in good health.

V gene TRBV27 combines with J gene TRBJ1-1; D may be TRBD1 (5 bases). Germline V gene data show CDR1 as MNHEY and CDR2 as SMNVEV (reference sequence). Trimming stripped 5 bases from V and 3 bases from J, with 22 bases between. CDR3 size: 17 residues. Here the CDR3 DNA reads TGTGCCAGCAGTCTAACCTCAGGGTACGGAGGGTACACTGAAGCTTTCTTT. As protein: CASSLTSGYGGYTEAFF.

This clone has just a few counts. CDR3 sequence: CASSLVGSRTGELFF. The CDR3 DNA follows: TGTGCCAGCAGCTTAGTGGGTAGCCGTACCGGGGAGCTGTTTTTT. The J gene is TRBJ2-2, the V gene TRBV7-2; D gene unclear. This CDR3 is 15 amino acids long. Germline CDR1 is SGHTA and CDR2 is FQGNSA. V lost 1 base, J lost 5 bases, and 11 bases lay in between.